The 5 T cell receptor beta chains presented below share a single source sample, sequenced in a study of T cells expressing NK-cell markers (dated by TCRdb to between 2020 and 2021). The library was built by means of 5' RACE. Instrument used: Illumina HiSeq 2000. TCRdb reprocessed the reads, so every CDR3 protein sequence counts as one entry and DNA is not shown. The sample has 400,000 to 450,000 distinct CDR3 sequences on record. 7.3% of the sample comes from the top ten. The sample was blood T cells: a sorted CD56 or NKG2C T cell subset, CD4+ or CD8+ T cells, or bulk PBMC T cells (not recorded which). These receptors were obtained from a woman between 18 and 69 years old in good health.

J is TRBJ2-5 and V is TRBV20-1. The CDR3 has 13 residues. In germline, CDR1 is DFQATT, CDR2 SNEGSKA (reference sequence). The CDR3 region is CSARVSVQETQYF.

The chain has TRBV7-3 and TRBJ2-1; TCRdb's D gene call, TRBD2, goes unchecked for lack of DNA. Per the germline V gene, CDR1 is SGHTA and CDR2 is FQGTGA. This CDR3 is built from 17 residues. The CDR3 sequence: CASGPLAAAGGYNEQFF.

The rearrangement uses TRBV5-1 and TRBJ2-5; TCRdb's D call of TRBD1 is untestable without DNA. CDR1 and CDR2 (germline): SGHRS, YFSETQ. This CDR3 is built from 12 residues. CDR3 sequence reads: CASSLEWGAQYF. Full variable domain (rest looked up from reference TRBV5-1 and TRBJ2-5): KAGVTQTPRYLIKTRGQQVTLSCSPISGHRSVSWYQQTPGQGLQFLFEYFSETQRNKGNFPGRFSGRQFSNSRSEMNVSTLELGDSALYLCASSLEWGAQYFGPGTRLLVL.

The chain employs TRBV5-1 and TRBJ2-1; TCRdb designates TRBD2, a call that cannot be tested without DNA. There are 16 residues in the CDR3. Germline loops: CDR1 SGHRS, CDR2 YFSETQ. The CDR3 sequence: CASASSGVAGRGEQFF.

The chain uses TRBV18 and TRBJ1-1; TCRdb returns TRBD1, unconfirmable since there is no DNA. This CDR3 spans 15 amino acids. Germline CDR1 reads KGHSH; CDR2 reads LQKENI. The CDR3 reads CASSPGARRGTEAFF.